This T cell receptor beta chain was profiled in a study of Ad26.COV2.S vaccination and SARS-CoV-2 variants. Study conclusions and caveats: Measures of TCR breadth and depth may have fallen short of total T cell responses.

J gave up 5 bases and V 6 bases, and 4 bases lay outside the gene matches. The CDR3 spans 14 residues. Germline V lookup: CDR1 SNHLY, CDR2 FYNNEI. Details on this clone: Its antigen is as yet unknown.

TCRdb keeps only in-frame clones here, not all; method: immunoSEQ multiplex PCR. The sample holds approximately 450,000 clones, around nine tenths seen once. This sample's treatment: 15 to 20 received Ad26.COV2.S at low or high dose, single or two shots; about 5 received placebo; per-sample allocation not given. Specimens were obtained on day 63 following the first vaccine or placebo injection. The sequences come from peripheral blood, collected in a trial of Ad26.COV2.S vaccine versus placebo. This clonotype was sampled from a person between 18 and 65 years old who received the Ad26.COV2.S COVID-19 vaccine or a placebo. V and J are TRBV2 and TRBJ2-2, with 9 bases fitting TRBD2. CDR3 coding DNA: TGTGCCAGCAGCCAAACTAGCGGGACCGGGGAGCTGTTTTTT. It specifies CASSQTSGTGELFF.